This T cell receptor beta chain was found in a study of blood T cell repertoires in COVID-19. Sequencing was performed with immunoSEQ multiplex PCR; in TCRdb, only in-frame clones are kept and a portion is missing. The sample consists of roughly 100,000 clones, approximately 86% of them appearing once. Trimming shortened V by 4 bases and J by 4 bases, and 13 bases separated the two germline ends. The CDR3 is made up of 14 amino acids. Germline CDR1 SGHNT, CDR2 YYREEE (reference sequence). The J gene is TRBJ2-3, the V gene TRBV5-4, with D uncertain. This sequence was found in a woman older than 75 with acute or convalescent COVID-19. The material sequenced was peripheral blood. The CDR3 here is CASSPGLVPDTQYF. The CDR3 region has the DNA TGTGCCAGCAGCCCCGGCCTAGTCCCAGATACGCAGTATTTT.